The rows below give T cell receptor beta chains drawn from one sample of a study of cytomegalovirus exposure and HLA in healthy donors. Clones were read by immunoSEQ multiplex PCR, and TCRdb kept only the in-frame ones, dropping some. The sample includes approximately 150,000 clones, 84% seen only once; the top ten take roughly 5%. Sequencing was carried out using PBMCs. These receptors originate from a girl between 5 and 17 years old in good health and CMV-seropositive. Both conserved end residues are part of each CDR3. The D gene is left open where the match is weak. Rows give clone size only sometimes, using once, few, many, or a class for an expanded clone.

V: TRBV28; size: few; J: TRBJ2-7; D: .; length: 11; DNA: TGTGCCAGCAGTTTTTACTACGAGCAGTACTTC; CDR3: CASSFYYEQYF
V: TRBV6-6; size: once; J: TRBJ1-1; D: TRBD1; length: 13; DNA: TGTGCCACAGAAACAGGGGGCCAAGGTGAAGCTTTCTTT; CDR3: CATETGGQGEAFF
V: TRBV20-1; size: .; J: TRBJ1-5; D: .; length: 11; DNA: TGCAGTGCCCAGAGGGGGAAGCCCCAGCATTTT; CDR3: CSAQRGKPQHF
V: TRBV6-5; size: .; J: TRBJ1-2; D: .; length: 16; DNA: TGTGCCAGCAGTTACGACGGTTCCCGACTTAACTATGGCTACACCTTC; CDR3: CASSYDGSRLNYGYTF
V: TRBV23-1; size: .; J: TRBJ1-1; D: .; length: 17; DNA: TGCGCCAGCAGTCAATATAGGGCAACCCCAAGGAGGACTGAAGCTTTCTTT; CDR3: CASSQYRATPRRTEAFF
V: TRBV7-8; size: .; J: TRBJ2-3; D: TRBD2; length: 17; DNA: TGTGCCAGCAGCGGCTTAGCGGGGGGGACTAGCACAGATACGCAGTATTTT; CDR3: CASSGLAGGTSTDTQYF
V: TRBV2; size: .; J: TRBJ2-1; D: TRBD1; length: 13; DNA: TGTGCCAGCAGCGAGGACAGGGGAAATGAGCAGTTCTTC; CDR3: CASSEDRGNEQFF
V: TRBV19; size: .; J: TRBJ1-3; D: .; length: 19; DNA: TGTGCCACTGCCCGGGGGGGAGGCCAAGGCGTTCTCTCTGGAAACACCATATATTTT; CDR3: CATARGGGQGVLSGNTIYF
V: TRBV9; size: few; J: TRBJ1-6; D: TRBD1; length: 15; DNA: TGTGCCAGCAGCGGACAGGGACTGAGATATTCACCCCTCCACTTT; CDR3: CASSGQGLRYSPLHF
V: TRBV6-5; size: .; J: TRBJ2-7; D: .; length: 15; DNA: TGTGCCAGCAGTTACTTCACAGGGTCCTCCTACGAGCAGTACTTC; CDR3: CASSYFTGSSYEQYF
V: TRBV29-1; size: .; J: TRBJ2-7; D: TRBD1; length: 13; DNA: TGCAGCGGCGGACAGGGGACCCCCTACGAGCAGTACTTC; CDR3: CSGGQGTPYEQYF
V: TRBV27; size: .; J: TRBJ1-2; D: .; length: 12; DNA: TGTGCCAGCAGGACAGCTAACTATGGCTACACCTTC; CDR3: CASRTANYGYTF
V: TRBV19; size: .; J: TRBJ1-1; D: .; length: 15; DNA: TGTGCCAGTAGTGCCCAGCCAGGGGCTACCACTGAAGCTTTCTTT; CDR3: CASSAQPGATTEAFF
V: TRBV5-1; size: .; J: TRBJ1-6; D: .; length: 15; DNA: TGCGCCAGCTCGACCGCTAGCTCCTATAATTCACCCCTCCACTTT; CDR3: CASSTASSYNSPLHF
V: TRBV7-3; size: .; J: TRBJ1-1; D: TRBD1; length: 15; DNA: TGTGCCAGCAGCCCAGACCGGGACAGGGTCACTGAAGCTTTCTTT; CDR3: CASSPDRDRVTEAFF
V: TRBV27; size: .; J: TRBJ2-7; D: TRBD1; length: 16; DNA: TGTGCCAGCAGTTTATCCGGGACAGGGAGGGCCTACGAGCAGTACTTC; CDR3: CASSLSGTGRAYEQYF
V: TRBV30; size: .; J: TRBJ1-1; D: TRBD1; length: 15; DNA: TGTGCCTGGAGTAAAACCGGGACAGGGGACACTGAAGCTTTCTTT; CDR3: CAWSKTGTGDTEAFF
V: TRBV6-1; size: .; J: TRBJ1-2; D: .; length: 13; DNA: TGTGCCAGCAGCCAAAGCGGTTTATATGGCTACACCTTC; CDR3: CASSQSGLYGYTF
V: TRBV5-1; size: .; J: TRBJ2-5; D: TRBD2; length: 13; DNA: TGCGCCAGCAGCACGGCGGGGGGGGAGACCCAGTACTTC; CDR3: CASSTAGGETQYF
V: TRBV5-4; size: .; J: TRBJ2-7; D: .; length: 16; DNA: TGTGCCAGCAGCTTGTTCGGTACAGGGCGGCAGGGTGAGCAGTACTTC; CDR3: CASSLFGTGRQGEQYF
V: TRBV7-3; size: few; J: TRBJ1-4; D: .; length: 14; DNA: TGTGCCAGCAGCTTAAACGGGAGGAGTGAAAAACTGTTTTTT; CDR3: CASSLNGRSEKLFF
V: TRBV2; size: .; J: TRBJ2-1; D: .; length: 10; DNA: TGTGCCAGCGCAGTATATGAGCAGTTCTTC; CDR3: CASAVYEQFF
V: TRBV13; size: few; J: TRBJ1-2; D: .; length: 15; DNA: TGTGCCAGCAGCGACACACGGCAGCCCCCCTATGGCTACACCTTC; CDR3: CASSDTRQPPYGYTF
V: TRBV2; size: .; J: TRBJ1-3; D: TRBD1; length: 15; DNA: TGTGCCAGCAGCGAACAGGGGATTAATGGAAACACCATATATTTT; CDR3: CASSEQGINGNTIYF
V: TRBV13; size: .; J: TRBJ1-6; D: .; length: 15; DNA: TGTGCCAGCAGCGTTGGGCGCTCCTATAATTCACCCCTCCACTTT; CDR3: CASSVGRSYNSPLHF
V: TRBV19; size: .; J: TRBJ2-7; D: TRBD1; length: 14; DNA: TGTGCCAGTAGTATCGACAGGGTACCTCTAGAACAGTACTTC; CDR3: CASSIDRVPLEQYF
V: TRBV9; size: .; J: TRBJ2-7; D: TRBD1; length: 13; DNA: TGTGCCAGCAGCGAGGGGGCTCGGGACGAGCAGTACTTC; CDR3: CASSEGARDEQYF
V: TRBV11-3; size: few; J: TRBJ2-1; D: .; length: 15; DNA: TGTGCCAGCAGCTTCGGGGATAGCTCCTACAATGAGCAGTTCTTC; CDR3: CASSFGDSSYNEQFF
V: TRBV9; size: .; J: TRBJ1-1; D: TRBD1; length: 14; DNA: TGTGCCAGCAGCCCGGGACAGAAGAACACTGAAGCTTTCTTT; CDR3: CASSPGQKNTEAFF
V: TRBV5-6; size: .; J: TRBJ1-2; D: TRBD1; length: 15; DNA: TGTGCCAGCAGCACCGGGACAGGGGCGGTTAACGGCTACACCTTC; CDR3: CASSTGTGAVNGYTF
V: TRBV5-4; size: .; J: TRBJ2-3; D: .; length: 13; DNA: TGTGCCAGCAGCTTTGACGGCACAGATACGCCCTATTTT; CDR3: CASSFDGTDTPYF
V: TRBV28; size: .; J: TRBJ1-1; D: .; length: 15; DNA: TGTGCCAGCTATCGGCTCCGAGGAGCGTCCACTGAAGCTTTCTTT; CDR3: CASYRLRGASTEAFF
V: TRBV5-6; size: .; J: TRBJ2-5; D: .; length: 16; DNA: TGTGCCAGCAGCTTGGCGGGCGGCCTGAGGGAAGAGACCCAGTACTTC; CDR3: CASSLAGGLREETQYF
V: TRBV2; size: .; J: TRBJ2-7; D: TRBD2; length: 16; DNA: TGTGCCAGCAGGGGGACTAGCGGGGGGGCCGGAAGGGAGCAGTACTTC; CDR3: CASRGTSGGAGREQYF
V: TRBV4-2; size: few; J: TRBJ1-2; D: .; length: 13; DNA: TGTGCCAGCAGCCAAGCCAGAAACTATGGCTACACCTTC; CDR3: CASSQARNYGYTF
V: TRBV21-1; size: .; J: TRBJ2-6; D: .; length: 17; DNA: TGTGCCAGCAGCAACCTCAGGGGACGAACTGGGGCCAACGTCCTGACTTTC; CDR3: CASSNLRGRTGANVLTF